This TCR beta chain originates from a study of cytomegalovirus exposure and HLA in healthy donors. Comment on this clone: The antigen is unknown.

Broader study findings: On later analysis, the bulk of CMV-associated TCR beta chains appeared to be HLA-restricted.

The PCR had 60 Vbeta and 13 Jbeta primers. Original processing methods: Later work found 65 million to 100 million unique TCR beta chains, with 10 million to 14 million shared. This table comes from immunoSEQ multiplex PCR, and its TCRdb copy is limited to in-frame clones, with some not included. V and J calls and clone size are those listed in that table; D and trimming were worked out from the DNA. The top ten clones hold roughly 3.9% of a sample with tens of thousands of clones, around two thirds of them seen once. CDR1 is SGHTA, CDR2 FQGNSA, per germline. There are 15 residues in the CDR3. The junction had 3 bases not matched to a gene; V was cut back by 3 bases and J by 0 bases.

What was sequenced was PBMCs. The sequence derives from a man aged 25-40 years in good health and CMV-seronegative. The chain recombines TRBV7-2 with TRBJ2-5, with 8 bases identical to TRBD2. The CDR3 loop reads CASSFQRGYQETQYF. CDR3 sequence (DNA): TGTGCCAGCAGCTTCCAGCGGGGGTACCAAGAGACCCAGTACTTC.